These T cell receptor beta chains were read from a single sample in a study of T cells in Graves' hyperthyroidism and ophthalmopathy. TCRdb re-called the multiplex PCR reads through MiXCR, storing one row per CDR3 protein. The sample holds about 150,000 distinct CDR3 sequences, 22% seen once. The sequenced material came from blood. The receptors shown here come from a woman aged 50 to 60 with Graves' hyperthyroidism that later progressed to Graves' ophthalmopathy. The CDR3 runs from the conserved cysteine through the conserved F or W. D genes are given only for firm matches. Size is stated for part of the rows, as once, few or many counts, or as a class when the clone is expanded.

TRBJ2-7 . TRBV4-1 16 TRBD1 TGCGCCAGCAGCCAGAAACCGGGACAGATGGGCTACGAGCAGTACTTC CASSQKPGQMGYEQYF
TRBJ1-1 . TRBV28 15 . TGTGCCAGCAGCTTCACAGGAAATTCGAACACTGAAGCTTTCTTT CASSFTGNSNTEAFF
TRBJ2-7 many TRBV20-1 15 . TGCAGTGCTAGAGATCAACGGGAGTCCCCCTACGAGCAGTACTTC CSARDQRESPYEQYF
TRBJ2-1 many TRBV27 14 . TGTGCCAGCAGTTTAGAATACAGGGTTGGTGAGCAGTTCTTC CASSLEYRVGEQFF
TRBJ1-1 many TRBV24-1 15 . TGTGCCACCAGTGACGGGGACATCTTAAGCACTGAAGCTTTCTTT CATSDGDILSTEAFF
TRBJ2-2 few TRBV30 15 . TGTGCCTGGACCCTTACCGGGACAAACACCGGGGAGCTGTTTTTT CAWTLTGTNTGELFF
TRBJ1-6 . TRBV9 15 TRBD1 TGTGCCAGCAGCGCCGGTCCGGACAGGGGTGTGGCCCTCCACTTT CASSAGPDRGVALHF
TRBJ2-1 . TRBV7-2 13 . TGTGCCAGCAGCACACGTGGGATCGGTGAGCAGTTCTTC CASSTRGIGEQFF
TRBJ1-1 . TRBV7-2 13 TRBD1 TGTGCCAGCAGTCGTTACAGGGGGTATGAAGCTTTCTTT CASSRYRGYEAFF
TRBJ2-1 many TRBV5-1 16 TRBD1 TGCGCCAGCAGCTTGGGAGGACAGGTCTCCTACAATGAGCAGTTCTTC CASSLGGQVSYNEQFF
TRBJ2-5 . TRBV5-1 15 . TGCGCCAGCAGCTTGGAAGCCAGGCCGCGAGAGACCCAGTACTTC CASSLEARPRETQYF
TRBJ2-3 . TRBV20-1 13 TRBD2 TGCAGTGCTGAAAGCGGGAGTACAGATACGCAGTATTTT CSAESGSTDTQYF
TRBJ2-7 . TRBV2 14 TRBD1 TGTGCCAGCAGTGGACAGGGCCCCACTCACGAGCAGTACTTC CASSGQGPTHEQYF
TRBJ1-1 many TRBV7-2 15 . TGTGCCAGCAGCTTATCTTCCAGCAAGAACACTGAAGCTTTCTTT CASSLSSSKNTEAFF
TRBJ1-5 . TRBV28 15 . TGTGCCAGCAGTTTTACAAGGAATAGCAATCAGCCCCAGCATTTT CASSFTRNSNQPQHF
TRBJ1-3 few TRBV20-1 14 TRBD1 TGCAGTGCTAGCGGGACAGAGTCCGGAAACACCATATATTTT CSASGTESGNTIYF
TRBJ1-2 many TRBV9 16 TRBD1 TGTGCCAGCAGCGTAGAGCAGGGGGGTCAAAACTATGGCTACACCTTC CASSVEQGGQNYGYTF
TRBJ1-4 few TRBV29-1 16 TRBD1 TGCAGCGTTGAAGGGGCAGGGGGTTCAACTAATGAAAAACTGTTTTTT CSVEGAGGSTNEKLFF
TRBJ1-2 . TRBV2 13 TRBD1 TGTGCCAGCAGCGGTGACAGGGGGGGTGGCTACACCTTC CASSGDRGGGYTF
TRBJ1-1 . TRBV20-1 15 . TGCAGTGCTAGAGATGGGGAAGGGAGGGACACTGAAGCTTTCTTT CSARDGEGRDTEAFF
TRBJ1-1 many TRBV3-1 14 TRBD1 TGTGCCAGCAGGCGGACAGGGGAGGGGGGTGAAGCTTTCTTT CASRRTGEGGEAFF
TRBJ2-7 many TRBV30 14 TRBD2 TGTGCCTGGCGACTAGCGGGAGCTGGGTACGAGCAGTACTTC CAWRLAGAGYEQYF
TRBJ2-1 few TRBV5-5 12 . TGTGCCAGCAGCTTAAGGGTCAATGAGCAGTTCTTC CASSLRVNEQFF
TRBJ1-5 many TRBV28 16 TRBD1 TGTGCCAGCAGATCTACAGGGGGCGGGAGCAATCAGCCCCAGCATTTT CASRSTGGGSNQPQHF
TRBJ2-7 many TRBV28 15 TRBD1 TGTGCCAGCAGTTTGTTCGGGACAGGGGGCGCCGAGCAGTACTTC CASSLFGTGGAEQYF
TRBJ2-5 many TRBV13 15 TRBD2 TGTGCCAGCAGCTTACTCATTATGGGCGGGGGGACCCAGTACTTC CASSLLIMGGGTQYF
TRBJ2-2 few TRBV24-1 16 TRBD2 TGTGCCACCAGTGATCGAGCGGGAGGTTTCACCGGGGAGCTGTTTTTT CATSDRAGGFTGELFF
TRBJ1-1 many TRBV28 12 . TGTGCCAGCAGCCTGAATGCCTGGGAAGCTTTCTTT CASSLNAWEAFF
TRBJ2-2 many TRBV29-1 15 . TGCAGCGTCCAGCCGAGACAGGGAGGAACCGGGGAGCTGTTTTTT CSVQPRQGGTGELFF
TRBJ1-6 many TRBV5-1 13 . TGCGCCAGCAGCCTGGAGGGTAATTCACCCCTCCACTTT CASSLEGNSPLHF
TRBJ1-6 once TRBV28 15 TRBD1 TGTGCCAGCAGCCACCTCGGACAGGGGAAGGTTTCCCTCCACTTT CASSHLGQGKVSLHF
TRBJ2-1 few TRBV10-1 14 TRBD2 TGCGCCAGACTGCCGGGACTAGCGACCAATGAGCAGTTCTTC CARLPGLATNEQFF
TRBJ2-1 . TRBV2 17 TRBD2 TGTGCCAGCAGTGGATCCGGGACTAGCGGGAGGGCCAATGAGCAGTTCTTC CASSGSGTSGRANEQFF
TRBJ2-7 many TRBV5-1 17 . TGCGCCAGCAGCAAAGTTGGGTGGGGAACGGAAATCCGCGAGCAGTACTTC CASSKVGWGTEIREQYF
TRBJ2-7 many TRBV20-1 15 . TGCAGTGCTAGTCCCATTCGGACAGATTCCTACGAGCAGTACTTC CSASPIRTDSYEQYF
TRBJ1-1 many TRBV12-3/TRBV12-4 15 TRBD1 TGTGCCAGCAGTTTAACAGGGGACAGGGGCACTGAAGCTTTCTTT CASSLTGDRGTEAFF